This entry lists 19 T cell receptor beta chains sequenced from one sample in a study of cytomegalovirus exposure and HLA in healthy donors. A multiplex PCR was run with 60 Vbeta primers and 13 Jbeta primers. Method: immunoSEQ multiplex PCR; TCRdb's copy keeps in-frame clones and lacks some. The sample comprises more than 150,000 clones, about four fifths of which are singletons, and 0.38% rests with the top ten. Sequencing used PBMCs. These receptors originate from a boy aged 2 to 10 in good health and CMV-seronegative.

This chain uses TRBV10-1 with TRBJ2-7; TRBD2 matches at 7 bases. The CDR3 runs to 15 residues. Losses at the gene ends were 3 bases for V and 5 bases for J; bases not matched to a gene: 10. From germline, CDR1 is WNHNN and CDR2 SYGVQD (reference sequence). The CDR3 DNA follows: TGCGCCAGCAGTGATCATTCGGCTAGCGGCGACGAGCAGTACTTC. Its protein is CASSDHSASGDEQYF.

The rearrangement links TRBV27 to TRBJ2-7, with 8 bases lining up with TRBD2. Per germline, CDR1 MNHEY and CDR2 SMNVEV (reference sequence). This CDR3 contains 15 residues. The J segment lost 2 bases and the V segment lost 3 bases, leaving 6 bases of the junction unmatched. The CDR3 nucleotides are TGTGCCAGCAGTTTGGGTGCGGGAGGCCCCTACGAGCAGTACTTC. Amino acid sequence: CASSLGAGGPYEQYF.

Worth noting for this clone: No DNA is shown, since the ends of the CDR3 on it are uncertain; the CDR3 is the one TCRdb lists. The chain carries TRBV1 and TRBJ2-7; no DNA check was done on the table's D call, TRBD2. TRBV1 is an annotated pseudogene. The CDR3 is made up of 16 amino acids, end residues included. The CDR3: CTSSQVAGGSTYEQYF.

In DNA, the CDR3 is TGTGCCAGCAGCTCGCTTGGGGGCCAGAGCTCCTACAATGAGCAGTTCTTC. Translated: CASSSLGGQSSYNEQFF. This chain links TRBV5-4 with TRBJ2-1, with D possibly TRBD1 on 6 matching bases. V shed 3 bases and J shed 0 bases, with 16 bases lying between them. The CDR3 spans 17 residues. Germline lookup yields CDR1 SGHNT and CDR2 YYREEE (reference sequence).

The CDR3 sequence: CASSLRTSGTSYEQYF. For the CDR3, the DNA is TGTGCCAGCAGTCTACGGACTAGTGGTACATCCTACGAGCAGTACTTC. The rearrangement links TRBV28 to TRBJ2-7; 7 nucleotides match TRBD2. V lost 5 bases, J lost 1 base, and 11 bases stayed unmatched. Per the germline V gene, CDR1 is MDHEN and CDR2 is SYDVKM. This CDR3 comprises 16 residues.

The chain has TRBV11-2 and TRBJ2-3, with TRBD1 matching over 10 bases. The V gene end was trimmed by 0 bases and the J gene end by 1 base; junction bases not matched to a gene: 1. The CDR3 loop spans 16 amino acids. Germline loops: CDR1 SGHAT, CDR2 FQNNGV. The CDR3 sequence: CASSLDGTGGTDTQYF. The CDR3 DNA reads TGTGCCAGCAGCTTAGATGGGACAGGGGGCACAGATACGCAGTATTTT.

This clone was detected a few times. The chain combines TRBV18 with TRBJ2-2; 11 bases fit TRBD2. Per germline, CDR1 KGHSH and CDR2 LQKENI. With V trimmed by 4 bases and J by 7 bases, 2 bases remained unmatched. This CDR3 comprises 14 residues. The CDR3, as DNA: TGTGCCAGCTCACGCACTAGCGGGAGCGGGGAGCTGTTTTTT. It codes for CASSRTSGSGELFF.

The chain has TRBV6-5 and TRBJ2-7, with 9 positions matching TRBD1. The better agreement between TRBJ2-5 and the DNA end casts doubt on the J call. The germline V gene has CDR1 MNHEY and CDR2 SVGAGI. The CDR3 consists of 15 residues. Here the CDR3 reads CASSPRDRDSKTQYF. The CDR3 nucleotides read TGTGCCAGCAGTCCCCGGGACAGGGATTCGAAGACCCAGTACTTC.

This clone was seen just once. V is TRBV28 and J is TRBJ2-5; 13 bases are a match to TRBD2. V was pared by 5 bases and J by 5 bases, with 2 bases of the junction left unmatched. The CDR3 runs 14 residues. CDR1 MDHEN and CDR2 SYDVKM come from the germline V gene. This CDR3 is CASSGLAGAETQYF. The CDR3 DNA is TGTGCCAGCAGTGGACTAGCGGGAGCTGAGACCCAGTACTTC.

In this sample, this clone turned up a few times. This sequence joins TRBV6-6 and TRBJ1-1, with 8 positions matching TRBD1. The CDR3 covers 14 residues. Losses at the gene ends were 4 bases for V and 3 bases for J; bases not matched to a gene: 4. Germline V gene sequence: CDR1 MNHNY, CDR2 SVGAGI (reference sequence). The CDR3 coding sequence is TGTGCCAGCAGTTCAGGACAGGGAGACACTGAAGCTTTCTTT. Translated: CASSSGQGDTEAFF.

This clone was seen only a few times. V and J are TRBV6-6 and TRBJ2-1; TRBD1 might be the D (6 bases). The CDR3 consists of 14 residues. Germline CDR1 reads MNHNY; CDR2 reads SVGAGI (reference sequence). Trimming shortened V by 5 bases and J by 8 bases, and 16 bases separated the two germline ends. This CDR3 is CASSTHTGFDEQFF. The CDR3 DNA reads as TGTGCCAGCAGTACCCACACAGGGTTTGATGAGCAGTTCTTC.

This chain uses TRBV30 with TRBJ2-7; 9 positions agree with TRBD1. CDR1 and CDR2 (germline): GTSNPN, SVGIG (reference sequence). This CDR3 contains 13 residues. Trimming cost V 3 bases and J 3 bases; bases outside gene matches: 3. CDR3 protein: CAWSADRGYEQYF. CDR3 DNA sequence: TGTGCCTGGAGCGCGGACAGGGGCTACGAGCAGTACTTC.

V is TRBV7-9 and J is TRBJ1-2; D perhaps matches TRBD1 (6 bases). This CDR3 is 15 amino acids long. V dropped 3 bases and J dropped 2 bases, with 13 bases sitting between them. Germline V gene sequence: CDR1 SEHNR, CDR2 FQNEAQ (reference sequence). The CDR3 DNA is TGTGCCAGCAGCTTTCCAGGGGACGGGAACTATGGCTACACCTTC. Its translation is CASSFPGDGNYGYTF.

This chain joins TRBV7-9 and TRBJ2-3; tentatively, D is TRBD2 (7 bases). Germline assignment: CDR1 SEHNR and CDR2 FQNEAQ (reference sequence). Trimming left V 5 bases short and J 5 bases short, with 17 bases between. The CDR3 runs to 15 residues. The CDR3 DNA reads TGTGCCAGCAGCCACGTGGGGGGGCAGGTAGATACGCAGTATTTT. Protein sequence: CASSHVGGQVDTQYF.

The rearrangement joins TRBV19 to TRBJ2-3; TRBD2 matches 7 bases. The ends lost 3 bases at V and 1 base at J; junction bases unmatched: 4. Germline loops: CDR1 LNHDA, CDR2 SQIVND (reference sequence). CDR3 length: 15 residues. CDR3 sequence (DNA): TGTGCCAGTAGTATCAAGCGGGGTCGCACAGATACGCAGTATTTT. Translated, it gives CASSIKRGRTDTQYF. Full variable domain (missing parts from reference TRBV19 and TRBJ2-3): DGGITQSPKYLFRKEGQNVTLSCEQNLNHDAMYWYRQDPGQGLRLIYYSQIVNDFQKGDIAEGYSVSREKKESFPLTVTSAQKNPTAFYLCASSIKRGRTDTQYFGPGTRLTVL.

V usage is TRBV5-1 and J usage is TRBJ2-7, with 7 bases aligning to TRBD1. The germline CDR1 and CDR2 sequences are SGHRS and YFSETQ. V shed 1 base, J shed 2 bases, and the junction held 6 bases outside the gene matches. The CDR3 sequence is 15 residues long. The CDR3 here is CASSLTGASTYEQYF. CDR3 DNA: TGCGCCAGCAGCTTGACAGGGGCCTCCACCTACGAGCAGTACTTC.

This clone was recorded a few times. This chain joins TRBV2 and TRBJ1-4; D possibly corresponds to TRBD1 (5 bases). This CDR3 comprises 11 residues. Per the germline V gene, CDR1 is SNHLY and CDR2 is FYNNEI. Trimming pared 6 bases from V and 8 bases from J, leaving 7 bases between. For the CDR3, the DNA is TGTGCCAGCAGGCGACAGGAAAAACTGTTTTTT. This translates into CASRRQEKLFF. The variable domain in full, completed from reference TRBV2 and TRBJ1-4, reads EPEVTQTPSHQVTQMGQEVILRCVPISNHLYFYWYRQILGQKVEFLVSFYNNEISEKSEIFDDQFSVERPDGSNFTLKIRSTKLEDSAMYFCASRRQEKLFFGSGTQLSVL.

This chain connects TRBV19 to TRBJ2-5, with D possibly being TRBD2 (5 bases). Trimming cost V 3 bases and J 1 base, with 12 bases left between them. CDR3 size: 15 residues. Germline V gene lookup returns CDR1 LNHDA and CDR2 SQIVND (reference sequence). CDR3 in amino acids: CASSMRVRIQETQYF. In nucleotides, the CDR3 is TGTGCCAGTAGTATGAGGGTACGCATCCAAGAGACCCAGTACTTC.

The CDR3 sequence: CASSQGTSGSYEQYF. In nucleotides, the CDR3 is TGTGCCAGCAGCCAAGGGACTAGCGGCTCCTACGAGCAGTACTTC. The rearrangement links TRBV5-4 to TRBJ2-7; 11 bases match TRBD2. Germline assignment: CDR1 SGHNT and CDR2 YYREEE (reference sequence). Unmatched junction bases numbered 3, after V lost 4 bases and J lost 0 bases. The CDR3 covers 15 residues.